These T cell receptor beta chains were read from a single sample in a study of T cells in Graves' hyperthyroidism and ophthalmopathy. MiXCR, applied by TCRdb to the multiplex PCR reads, yields one record per CDR3 protein. The table lists 660,000 or so distinct CDR3 sequences, just under 45% of them singletons. The sequencing sample was made of peripheral blood or thyroid tissue (not recorded which). These receptor sequences come from an adult man with Graves' disease, either hyperthyroidism or ophthalmopathy (not recorded which). Both conserved end residues are part of each CDR3. Each record gives: V gene, D gene, clone size, J gene, CDR3 DNA, CDR3 protein. A D gene is named only where the DNA matches it firmly. Clone size is stated in some rows and not others, as once, few, many or a class when expanded.

v_gene: TRBV20-1
d_gene: -
abundance: many
j_gene: TRBJ2-5
CDR3nt: TGCAGTGCTAGGGGGACGGCAGAGACCCAGTACTTC
CDR3aa: CSARGTAETQYF

v_gene: TRBV7-6
d_gene: -
abundance: many
j_gene: TRBJ1-6
CDR3nt: TGTGCCAGCAGCTTAGAGGACAACCCCCGGTCGCCCCTCCACTTT
CDR3aa: CASSLEDNPRSPLHF

v_gene: TRBV12-3/TRBV12-4
d_gene: -
abundance: few
j_gene: TRBJ2-5
CDR3nt: TGTGCCAGCAGTTTAGCGCGACAGACCCAAGAGACCCAGTACTTC
CDR3aa: CASSLARQTQETQYF

v_gene: TRBV7-6
d_gene: -
abundance: few
j_gene: TRBJ2-7
CDR3nt: TGTGCCAGCAGCTTAGGCACAGCGCCTTCCTACGAGCAGTACTTC
CDR3aa: CASSLGTAPSYEQYF

v_gene: TRBV7-8
d_gene: -
abundance: few
j_gene: TRBJ2-5
CDR3nt: TGTGCCAGCAGCTTATCTAAACAAGAGACCCAGTACTTC
CDR3aa: CASSLSKQETQYF

v_gene: TRBV6-5
d_gene: -
abundance: few
j_gene: TRBJ2-7
CDR3nt: TGTGCCAGCAGTAGGCTAGCTGAAGGCTACGAGCAGTACTTC
CDR3aa: CASSRLAEGYEQYF

v_gene: TRBV10-3
d_gene: -
abundance: -
j_gene: TRBJ1-6
CDR3nt: TGTGCCATCAGTGAGTCGAGCATACCTTATGGGGGGCCAGGGTCACCCCTCCACTTT
CDR3aa: CAISESSIPYGGPGSPLHF

v_gene: TRBV7-8
d_gene: TRBD1
abundance: few
j_gene: TRBJ1-6
CDR3nt: TGTGCCAGCAGTTCTCGACAGGGGGCTGGATCACCCCTCCACTTT
CDR3aa: CASSSRQGAGSPLHF

v_gene: TRBV12-3/TRBV12-4
d_gene: -
abundance: -
j_gene: TRBJ2-7
CDR3nt: TGTGCCAGCAGTTTATCTGGGACAAACTACGAGCAGTACTTC
CDR3aa: CASSLSGTNYEQYF

v_gene: TRBV29-1
d_gene: TRBD1
abundance: -
j_gene: TRBJ1-2
CDR3nt: TGCAGCGCAGGACAGGGAAGTGGCTACACCTTC
CDR3aa: CSAGQGSGYTF

v_gene: TRBV20-1
d_gene: -
abundance: many
j_gene: TRBJ1-2
CDR3nt: TGCAGTGCACCGACGGTTCCCGGGGGCTACACCTTC
CDR3aa: CSAPTVPGGYTF

v_gene: TRBV29-1
d_gene: TRBD2
abundance: many
j_gene: TRBJ2-7
CDR3nt: TGCAGCGTTGGGCGGGAGAGCTCCTACGAGCAGTACTTC
CDR3aa: CSVGRESSYEQYF

v_gene: TRBV11-1
d_gene: TRBD1
abundance: -
j_gene: TRBJ2-3
CDR3nt: TGTGCCAGCAGCGGTGGGGGGACAGGGCCCCCAGATACGCAGTATTTT
CDR3aa: CASSGGGTGPPDTQYF

v_gene: TRBV4-1
d_gene: TRBD1
abundance: many
j_gene: TRBJ1-2
CDR3nt: TGCGCCAGCAGCCAAAGGACAGGGGTCATCTATGGCTACACCTTC
CDR3aa: CASSQRTGVIYGYTF

v_gene: TRBV7-9
d_gene: -
abundance: -
j_gene: TRBJ1-6
CDR3nt: TGTGCCAGCATGAGGGCGGATTCACCCCTCCACTTT
CDR3aa: CASMRADSPLHF

v_gene: TRBV6-1
d_gene: TRBD1
abundance: -
j_gene: TRBJ1-5
CDR3nt: TGTGCCAGCAGTCCCAACGACAGGGCGAGTCAGCCCCAGCATTTT
CDR3aa: CASSPNDRASQPQHF

v_gene: TRBV20-1
d_gene: TRBD1
abundance: many
j_gene: TRBJ1-5
CDR3nt: TGCAGTGCCTTGACAGGGGATAATCAGCCCCAGCATTTT
CDR3aa: CSALTGDNQPQHF

v_gene: TRBV10-3
d_gene: TRBD1
abundance: many
j_gene: TRBJ1-3
CDR3nt: TGTGCCATCAGGAGTGACAGGGGAGGTGGAAACACCATATATTTT
CDR3aa: CAIRSDRGGGNTIYF

v_gene: TRBV9
d_gene: TRBD1
abundance: -
j_gene: TRBJ1-1
CDR3nt: TGTGCCAGCAGCGCCCTCACAGGGGCAGGGAACACTGAAGCTTTCTTT
CDR3aa: CASSALTGAGNTEAFF

v_gene: TRBV2
d_gene: TRBD2
abundance: many
j_gene: TRBJ2-7
CDR3nt: TGTGCCAGCAGCACTAGCGGGAATAACTACGAGCAGTACTTC
CDR3aa: CASSTSGNNYEQYF

v_gene: TRBV3-1
d_gene: -
abundance: few
j_gene: TRBJ2-6
CDR3nt: TGTGCCAGCAGCCGCGCACAGAGCTCTGGGGCCAACGTCCTGACTTTC
CDR3aa: CASSRAQSSGANVLTF

v_gene: TRBV15
d_gene: -
abundance: many
j_gene: TRBJ1-1
CDR3nt: TGTGCCACTAAACCCGACATTTTCGGGAACACTGAAGCTTTCTTT
CDR3aa: CATKPDIFGNTEAFF

v_gene: TRBV7-2
d_gene: TRBD1
abundance: few
j_gene: TRBJ2-7
CDR3nt: TGTGCCAGCAGCAATAATGGACAGGGGGCCTCCTACGAGCAGTACTTC
CDR3aa: CASSNNGQGASYEQYF

v_gene: TRBV2
d_gene: -
abundance: -
j_gene: TRBJ1-2
CDR3nt: TGTGCCAGCAGTGAGGGAGGCACAGGGTCTGGCTACACCTTC
CDR3aa: CASSEGGTGSGYTF

v_gene: TRBV20-1
d_gene: TRBD2
abundance: -
j_gene: TRBJ2-3
CDR3nt: TGCAGTGCTCCGCCCTCGGGACTAGCGAGTGATACGCAGTATTTT
CDR3aa: CSAPPSGLASDTQYF

v_gene: TRBV19
d_gene: -
abundance: -
j_gene: TRBJ1-6
CDR3nt: TGTGCCAGTAGTATCCAGGATTTCTCCGTAGGTTCACCCCTCCACTTT
CDR3aa: CASSIQDFSVGSPLHF

v_gene: TRBV19
d_gene: TRBD1
abundance: -
j_gene: TRBJ1-5
CDR3nt: TGTGCCAGCACCAGGGGGATAGATCAGCCCCAGCATTTT
CDR3aa: CASTRGIDQPQHF

v_gene: TRBV14
d_gene: -
abundance: -
j_gene: TRBJ1-2
CDR3nt: TGTGCCAGCAGCCAAGCCGGACAGTTCCTAGGCTACACCTTC
CDR3aa: CASSQAGQFLGYTF

v_gene: TRBV19
d_gene: TRBD1
abundance: -
j_gene: TRBJ2-7
CDR3nt: TGTGCCAGTAGTATGGGACAGGGTTGGGACGAGCAGTACTTC
CDR3aa: CASSMGQGWDEQYF

v_gene: TRBV24-1
d_gene: -
abundance: -
j_gene: TRBJ1-2
CDR3nt: TGTGCCACCATTCAGCGGCGGTCAGATAACTATGGCTACACCTTC
CDR3aa: CATIQRRSDNYGYTF

v_gene: TRBV11-2
d_gene: -
abundance: -
j_gene: TRBJ1-6
CDR3nt: TGTGCCAGCAGTTTTCCAGGGTCTAATTCACCCCTCCACTTT
CDR3aa: CASSFPGSNSPLHF

v_gene: TRBV2
d_gene: -
abundance: -
j_gene: TRBJ1-4
CDR3nt: TGTGCCAGCATGGGAGGGCGAACTGAAGAAAAACTGTTTTTT
CDR3aa: CASMGGRTEEKLFF

v_gene: TRBV3-1
d_gene: TRBD2
abundance: -
j_gene: TRBJ2-5
CDR3nt: TGTGCCAGCAGCCAAAATCCTGTAGCGGGGGAAGAGACCCAGTACTTC
CDR3aa: CASSQNPVAGEETQYF

v_gene: TRBV9
d_gene: TRBD2
abundance: -
j_gene: TRBJ2-7
CDR3nt: TGTGCCAGCAGCGTACAAGCGGGGGACAACTACGGGCAGTACTTC
CDR3aa: CASSVQAGDNYGQYF

v_gene: TRBV9
d_gene: TRBD1
abundance: -
j_gene: TRBJ1-3
CDR3nt: TGTGCCAGCAGCGCTCCGGGACAGTATAAGCCCATATATTTT
CDR3aa: CASSAPGQYKPIYF

v_gene: TRBV10-3
d_gene: TRBD1
abundance: -
j_gene: TRBJ1-1
CDR3nt: TGTGCCAGCAGCAGGGACAGCGGTAGGGGAGCTTTCTTT
CDR3aa: CASSRDSGRGAFF

v_gene: TRBV20-1
d_gene: TRBD2
abundance: -
j_gene: TRBJ2-7
CDR3nt: TGCAGTGCGGCGGACTCAACTAGCGGGATATACGAGCAGTACTTC
CDR3aa: CSAADSTSGIYEQYF

v_gene: TRBV7-9
d_gene: -
abundance: -
j_gene: TRBJ1-1
CDR3nt: TGTGCCAGCAGCCAACAGGCGAACACTGAAGCTTTCTTT
CDR3aa: CASSQQANTEAFF

v_gene: TRBV28
d_gene: -
abundance: few
j_gene: TRBJ1-2
CDR3nt: TGTGCCACCTTACCCGGGAACTATGGCTACACCTTC
CDR3aa: CATLPGNYGYTF

v_gene: TRBV12-5
d_gene: -
abundance: -
j_gene: TRBJ1-2
CDR3nt: TGTGCTAGTGGTTTGGTACGGGAAGGGCTAAAGTATGGCTACACCTTC
CDR3aa: CASGLVREGLKYGYTF

v_gene: TRBV10-3
d_gene: -
abundance: -
j_gene: TRBJ1-6
CDR3nt: TGTGCCATCGGGTACTATAATTCACCCCTCCACTTT
CDR3aa: CAIGYYNSPLHF

v_gene: TRBV29-1
d_gene: -
abundance: -
j_gene: TRBJ1-2
CDR3nt: TGCAGCTACGGACAGTACTATGGCTACACCTTC
CDR3aa: CSYGQYYGYTF

v_gene: TRBV6-6
d_gene: -
abundance: -
j_gene: TRBJ2-5
CDR3nt: TGTGCCAGCAGTTCGGGACTTCTTGTCGGGGAGACCCAGTACTTC
CDR3aa: CASSSGLLVGETQYF

v_gene: TRBV2
d_gene: TRBD1
abundance: -
j_gene: TRBJ1-2
CDR3nt: TGTGCCAGCAGTGAAAGGCAGGGGGACTCTAACTATGGCTACACCTTC
CDR3aa: CASSERQGDSNYGYTF

v_gene: TRBV7-2
d_gene: -
abundance: -
j_gene: TRBJ1-2
CDR3nt: TGTGCCAGCAGCCTTAGGGCAGACCCTAACTATGGCTACACCTTC
CDR3aa: CASSLRADPNYGYTF

v_gene: TRBV15
d_gene: TRBD1
abundance: -
j_gene: TRBJ2-3
CDR3nt: TGTGCCACCAGCCCGGGACAGGGCGCAGATACGCAGTATTTT
CDR3aa: CATSPGQGADTQYF

v_gene: TRBV7-9
d_gene: TRBD1
abundance: -
j_gene: TRBJ2-2
CDR3nt: TGTGCCAGCAGCCAAGATCGGGGCCAGGGGGAAGGGGAGCTGTTTTTT
CDR3aa: CASSQDRGQGEGELFF

v_gene: TRBV11-2
d_gene: TRBD1
abundance: -
j_gene: TRBJ1-1
CDR3nt: TGTGCCAGCAACGCTTACAGGGGGCTGGGCACTGAAGCTTTCTTT
CDR3aa: CASNAYRGLGTEAFF